The 29 T cell receptor beta chains below all came from one sample that was sequenced in a study of metastatic and nonmetastatic thyroid tumors. Patients underwent thyroid surgery, and none had received any treatment before it. TCRdb reprocessed the PCR reads using MiXCR. The sample consists of about 92,000 clones, under 15% of them appearing once. Sample: blood. Every receptor here comes from a female donor with papillary thyroid cancer or a benign thyroid nodule (not recorded which). Some clones in this sample may be carry-over from other donors' samples.

This chain uses TRBV19 with TRBJ2-7; D gene ambiguous. CDR1 and CDR2 from the germline V gene are LNHDA and SQIVND (reference sequence). The CDR3 has 13 amino acids. The V end was cut by 5 bases, the J end by 5 bases, with 13 bases between. CDR3 protein: CASSPAFINEQYF. The CDR3 nucleotides are TGTGCCAGTAGTCCGGCGTTTATCAACGAGCAGTACTTC.

In this sample, this clone turned up many times. V usage is TRBV3-1 and J usage is TRBJ2-3, with 7 bases that match TRBD1. The trim removed 6 bases at V and 2 bases at J, leaving 5 bases unmatched. This CDR3 is built from 14 residues. Germline V lookup: CDR1 LGHDT, CDR2 YNNKEL (reference sequence). CDR3 amino acids: CASRLDRYTDTQYF. In DNA, the CDR3 is TGTGCCAGCAGGCTGGACAGGTACACAGATACGCAGTATTTT.

On this clone: A read error may be the cause here, since a much bigger clone is one base away. The chain employs TRBV20-1 and TRBJ2-7; D possibly matches TRBD1 or TRBD2 (5 bases each). This CDR3 has 14 amino acids. V dropped 4 bases and J dropped 0 bases, with 13 bases sitting between them. Looked up from germline, CDR1 is DFQATT and CDR2 is SNEGSKA (reference sequence). CDR3 nucleotide sequence: TGCAGTGCTATGTCGGGACGGACCTCCTACGAGCAGTACTTC. This gives the protein CSAMSGRTSYEQYF.

CDR3 nucleotide sequence: TGCGCCAGCAGCCAATCGGACAAGACTAACTATGGCTACACCTTC. It translates to CASSQSDKTNYGYTF. The rearrangement links TRBV4-3 to TRBJ1-2; TRBD1 might be the D (5 bases). The germline CDR1 and CDR2 sequences are LGHNA and YSLEER. Trimming stripped 2 bases from V and 0 bases from J, with 10 bases between. The CDR3 covers 15 residues.

There are many counts of this clone. The chain recombines TRBV15 with TRBJ1-5; D gene uncertain. V was clipped by 1 base and J by 2 bases, with 9 bases between them. Per the germline V gene, CDR1 is LNHNV and CDR2 is YYDKDF (reference sequence). The CDR3 extends over 15 amino acids. Here the CDR3 DNA reads TGTGCCACCAGCAGAGGCGGACCCCGCAATCAGCCCCAGCATTTT. Protein product: CATSRGGPRNQPQHF.

Concerning this clone itself: Relative to the germline gene, one junction end is altered; a read error may explain this. The genes are TRBV20-1 and TRBJ1-2; a weak D match, TRBD1 (6 bases). Germline V gene data show CDR1 as DFQATT and CDR2 as SNEGSKA (reference sequence). The CDR3 has 14 residues. CDR3 amino acids: CIAAIRQENYGYTF. CDR3 DNA: TGCATTGCTGCGATAAGACAGGAAAACTATGGCTACACCTTC.

This clone was observed many times. The rearrangement joins TRBV15 to TRBJ1-4; D is undetermined. Between the trimmed V and J ends, which lost 5 bases and 0 bases, there was a span of 25 bases. The CDR3 has 20 amino acids. Germline CDR1 reads LNHNV; CDR2 reads YYDKDF (reference sequence). The CDR3 loop is CATSFRLRPPYTPTNEKLFF. For the CDR3, the DNA is TGTGCCACCAGCTTCCGGCTAAGACCACCATATACCCCAACTAATGAAAAACTGTTTTTT.

In this sample, this clone turned up many times. Other nucleotide sequences in the sample specify the same CDR3. This rearrangement joins TRBV12-3 or TRBV12-4 to TRBJ2-1; perhaps D is TRBD1 or TRBD2 (5 bases each). Trimming removed 3 bases at V and 2 bases at J, with 11 bases between. This CDR3 contains 15 residues. CDR3 region: CASSFDGGTYNEQFF. CDR3 sequence (DNA): TGTGCCAGCAGTTTTGATGGGGGAACCTACAATGAGCAGTTCTTC.

This clone was recorded at least ten times. V gene TRBV29-1 combines with J gene TRBJ2-7, with 8 positions matching TRBD1. Germline V gives CDR1 SQVTM, CDR2 ANQGSEA. The junction had 7 bases not matched to a gene; V was cut back by 7 bases and J by 5 bases. The CDR3 has 12 amino acids. The CDR3 bases are TGCAGCGCACGGACAGGGTGGGACGAGCAGTACTTC. This gives the protein CSARTGWDEQYF.

This clone was observed at least ten times. The rearrangement uses TRBV10-1 and TRBJ2-2; D remains unclear. Germline V gene sequence: CDR1 WNHNN, CDR2 SYGVQD (reference sequence). This CDR3 comprises 14 residues. V lost 3 bases to trimming and J lost 4 bases, with 9 bases between them. The CDR3 region has the DNA TGCGCCAGCAGTGACAGCCCTTTCACCGGGGAGCTGTTTTTT. Its translation: CASSDSPFTGELFF.

The table lists this clone with many counts. The chain is built from TRBV6-1 and TRBJ1-1; D call uncertain. V lost 2 bases, J lost 0 bases, and 10 bases lay in between. Germline lookup yields CDR1 MNHNS and CDR2 SASEGT. This CDR3 has 15 amino acids. CDR3 DNA sequence: TGTGCCAGCAGTGAACGGGAGGCAATGAACACTGAAGCTTTCTTT. This encodes CASSEREAMNTEAFF.

This clone has just a few counts. A clone one base away is much larger, so this may be a read error. Written as DNA, the CDR3 is TGCGCCAGCAGCCCCTGGTACCGGAGGTACGAGCAGTACTTC. This encodes CASSPWYRRYEQYF. This rearrangement joins TRBV4-1 to TRBJ2-7, with D possibly TRBD2 on 5 matching bases. V was cut by 4 bases and J by 4 bases, with 14 bases left in between. This CDR3 has 14 amino acids. Per germline, CDR1 MGHRA and CDR2 YSYEKL.

This clone has a count of ten or more. The rearrangement links TRBV6-1 to TRBJ2-5, with D possibly called TRBD1 or TRBD2 (8 bases each). Germline values: CDR1 MNHNS, CDR2 SASEGT. This CDR3 spans 17 amino acids. Trimming removed 3 bases at V and 6 bases at J, with 23 bases between. The DNA of the CDR3 is TGTGCCAGCAGTGATTTCGGGGGGGCAGGGGGCGCGAAGACCCAGTACTTC. It codes for CASSDFGGAGGAKTQYF.

This clone was picked up many times. CDR3 loop: CASSIIDHTIYF. DNA for the CDR3: TGTGCCAGTAGTATAATCGACCACACCATATATTTT. V is TRBV19 and J is TRBJ1-3, with D unclear. CDR3 size: 12 residues. Looked up from germline, CDR1 is LNHDA and CDR2 is SQIVND (reference sequence). V was shortened by 2 bases and J by 8 bases, with 7 bases between the two germline ends.

Note on this clone: A read error is possible here, since a much larger clone lies one base away. The sample holds other DNA sequences that translate to the same CDR3. The chain joins TRBV14 to TRBJ2-5, with TRBD1 as a possible D gene (6 bases). This CDR3 has 15 amino acids. Germline values: CDR1 SGHDN, CDR2 FVKESK. This CDR3 reads CASSQGMWGQETQYF. The CDR3 coding sequence is TGTGCCAGCAGCCAAGGCATGTGGGGACAAGAGACACAGTACTTC.

Concerning this clone: A much bigger clone sits one base away, suggesting this may be a read error. The chain couples TRBV19 to TRBJ1-1; D not resolved. CDR3 size: 16 residues. Germline loops: CDR1 LNHDA, CDR2 SQIVND (reference sequence). The V end was cut by 7 bases, the J end by 5 bases, with 23 bases between. The CDR3: CASTLTGMGGVTEAFF. In nucleotides, the CDR3 is TGTGCCAGTACCCTTACGGGGATGGGAGGTGTAACTGAAGCTTTCTTT. The full variable domain, with the rest looked up from reference TRBV19 and TRBJ1-1, is DGGITQSPKYLFRKEGQNVTLSCEQNLNHDAMYWYRQDPGQGLRLIYYSQIVNDFQKGDIAEGYSVSREKKESFPLTVTSAQKNPTAFYLCASTLTGMGGVTEAFFGQGTRLTVV.

The sample holds a few counts of this clone. Compared with germline, one end of the junction differs, possibly owing to a read error. The rearrangement uses TRBV2 and TRBJ2-2; 8 bases align to TRBD1. Germline V CDR1 and CDR2: SNHLY, FYNNEI. CDR3 length: 12 residues. The CDR3 spells CAIDRGPGELFF. DNA for the CDR3: TGTGCCATCGACAGGGGACCCGGTGAGCTGTTTTTT.

This clone has at least ten counts. The chain joins TRBV9 to TRBJ2-1; possible D gene TRBD1, 5 bases. V gave up 0 bases and J gave up 12 bases, with 10 bases separating them. Germline V gives CDR1 SGDLS, CDR2 YYNGEE. This CDR3 has 12 amino acids. CDR3 in amino acids: CASSVGQGRQFF. CDR3 nucleotide sequence: TGTGCCAGCAGCGTAGGTCAGGGAAGGCAGTTCTTC.

This clone was detected ten times or more. In nucleotides, the CDR3 is TGTGCCAGCAGTGATACGGGGCTTTACTATGGCTACACCTTC. Protein product: CASSDTGLYYGYTF. This sequence joins TRBV2 and TRBJ1-2, with a possible D match to TRBD1 (5 bases). Per germline, CDR1 SNHLY and CDR2 FYNNEI. The CDR3 sequence is 14 residues long. Deletions cut 3 bases from V and 3 bases from J, with 11 bases between.

The chain recombines TRBV5-1 with TRBJ1-2; 11 bases are a match to TRBD1. V shed 2 bases, J shed 2 bases, and the junction held 8 bases outside the gene matches. CDR1 is SGHRS and CDR2 is YFSETQ in the germline V gene. The CDR3 length is 17 residues. In DNA form, the CDR3 reads TGCGCCAGCAGCTTTCCGGACAGGGGGCATTGGAACTATGGCTACACCTTC. Translation gives CASSFPDRGHWNYGYTF.

This clone was found many times. As DNA, the CDR3 is TGTGCCAGCAGCGTAGGGACTAGCGGAAAAGAGACCCAGTACTTC. Its translation: CASSVGTSGKETQYF. The chain carries TRBV9 and TRBJ2-5; 10 bases align to TRBD2. The CDR3 is 15 residues long. The V segment lost 0 bases and the J segment 3 bases; nucleotides outside the gene matches: 2. Germline assignment: CDR1 SGDLS and CDR2 YYNGEE.

About this clone itself: The missing conserved phenylalanine or tryptophan at the end of this CDR3 makes a read error likely. This rearrangement joins TRBV7-8 to TRBJ2-5; tentatively, D is TRBD1 (6 bases). The CDR3 runs to 15 residues. Germline V CDR1 and CDR2: SGHVS, FQNEAQ. The CDR3 coding sequence is TGTGCCAGCAGCCAAAGAGGACAGTTTCAAGAGACACAGTACTTA. It is translated as CASSQRGQFQETQYL.

This clone was seen repeatedly, ten times or more. V gene TRBV12-3 or TRBV12-4 combines with J gene TRBJ1-2, with D unclear. V lost 1 base and J 4 bases, leaving 4 bases between the germline ends. The CDR3 spans 12 residues. The CDR3 region is CASSLEVYGYTF. The DNA of the CDR3 is TGTGCCAGCAGTTTAGAAGTCTATGGCTACACCTTC.

There are many counts of this clone. This sample includes further DNA sequences coding for the same CDR3. This chain links TRBV10-2 with TRBJ2-5, with 8 bases fitting TRBD1. The CDR3 contains 13 residues. Trimming took 8 bases from V and 7 from J; bases not matched to a gene: 9. From germline, CDR1 is WSHSY and CDR2 SAAADI. CDR3 nucleotides: TGCGCCAGCCAACAGGGGGGACGCGGGACCCAGTACTTC. Protein sequence: CASQQGGRGTQYF.

The chain carries TRBV11-2 and TRBJ1-2, with 10 bases aligning to TRBD1. Per the germline V gene, CDR1 is SGHAT and CDR2 is FQNNGV. This CDR3 has 15 residues. With 0 bases clipped from V and 12 bases from J, the junction kept 10 bases outside the gene matches. This chain's CDR3 is CASSLDWDRGGGHTF. The CDR3 DNA reads as TGTGCCAGCAGCTTAGATTGGGACAGGGGAGGGGGCCACACCTTC.

Ten or more counts support this clone. This chain links TRBV9 with TRBJ2-1; no definite D call. V was shortened by 0 bases and J by 4 bases, with 11 bases between the two germline ends. The CDR3 is made up of 15 amino acids. Germline loops: CDR1 SGDLS, CDR2 YYNGEE. Here the CDR3 DNA reads TGTGCCAGCAGCGTAGAAGCGTCCAAATACAATGAGCAGTTCTTC. It is translated as CASSVEASKYNEQFF.

This clone was seen many times. The chain combines TRBV9 with TRBJ1-1; D is possibly TRBD1 (5 bases). V shed 0 bases and J shed 0 bases, with 21 bases lying between them. The CDR3 totals 19 residues. Germline V gene sequence: CDR1 SGDLS, CDR2 YYNGEE. CDR3 loop: CASSVGLTGTPIMNTEAFF. CDR3 coding DNA: TGTGCCAGCAGCGTAGGGCTAACAGGCACACCCATTATGAACACTGAAGCTTTCTTT. Based on the CDR3 plus reference TRBV9 and TRBJ1-1, the full variable domain is DSGVTQTPKHLITATGQRVTLRCSPRSGDLSVYWYQQSLDQGLQFLIQYYNGEERAKGNILERFSAQQFPDLHSELNLSSLELGDSALYFCASSVGLTGTPIMNTEAFFGQGTRLTVV.

This clone has ten or more counts. The rearrangement uses TRBV7-9 and TRBJ1-5; TRBD1 matches 7 bases. Germline lookup yields CDR1 SEHNR and CDR2 FQNEAQ (reference sequence). The CDR3 extends over 15 amino acids. V shed 1 base and J 4 bases; nucleotides not matched to a gene: 4. The CDR3: CASSLGRGPNQPQHF. The CDR3 DNA follows: TGTGCCAGCAGCTTAGGGAGGGGGCCTAATCAGCCCCAGCATTTT.

This clone was picked up many times. V and J are TRBV28 and TRBJ2-3; no reliable D call. V gave up 6 bases and J gave up 3 bases, with 10 bases separating them. The germline CDR1 and CDR2 sequences are MDHEN and SYDVKM. The CDR3 contains 13 residues. CDR3 in amino acids: CASRPRSTDTQYF. The CDR3 nucleotides are TGTGCCAGCAGACCCAGAAGTACAGATACGCAGTATTTT.